These 20 T cell receptor beta chains share one sample of origin, sequenced in a study of T cell changes during pregnancy in multiple sclerosis. This table comes from immunoSEQ multiplex PCR, and its TCRdb copy is limited to in-frame clones, with some not included. Of fewer than 15,000 clones in the sample, roughly 85% are singletons; the top ten hold under 20%. Sequencing used CD8+ T cells from peripheral blood mononuclear cells, obtained in the first trimester of pregnancy. These receptors were taken from a female donor with multiple sclerosis, enrolled in a pregnancy study.

This chain uses TRBV28 with TRBJ1-1; TRBD1 aligns across 10 bases. The CDR3 totals 15 residues. Germline CDR1 and CDR2: MDHEN and SYDVKM. Trimming at V came to 6 bases and at J to 7 bases, leaving 11 bases not matched to a gene. The CDR3 sequence: CASSPGQGGRGEAFF. In DNA, the CDR3 is TGTGCCAGCAGCCCCGGACAGGGGGGACGAGGTGAAGCTTTCTTT.

This rearrangement joins TRBV13 to TRBJ2-6; D remains ambiguous. Germline V gives CDR1 PRHDT, CDR2 FYEKMQ (reference sequence). This CDR3 spans 17 amino acids. V lost 0 bases to trimming and J lost 0 bases, with 9 bases between them. CDR3 in amino acids: CASSLGNSISGANVLTF. CDR3 DNA sequence: TGTGCCAGCAGCTTAGGCAATAGTATCTCTGGGGCCAACGTCCTGACTTTC.

The chain joins TRBV28 to TRBJ2-7, with 7 bases matching TRBD1. CDR1 and CDR2 from the germline V gene are MDHEN and SYDVKM. The V and J ends lost 3 bases and 9 bases, in that order; junction bases with no gene match: 11. This CDR3 has 14 amino acids. Written as DNA, the CDR3 is TGTGCCAGCAGTTTTTGGGGACAGTACCACGGGCAGTACTTC. Its protein product is CASSFWGQYHGQYF.

The gene calls are TRBV4-1 and TRBJ2-2, with 7 bases identical to TRBD1. After removal of 0 bases from V and 7 bases from J, the junction contained 8 bases not matched to a gene. Looked up from germline, CDR1 is MGHRA and CDR2 is YSYEKL. The CDR3 covers 16 residues. The CDR3 region is CASSQEWTGSSGELFF. The DNA of the CDR3 is TGCGCCAGCAGCCAAGAGTGGACAGGTTCTAGCGGGGAGCTGTTTTTT.

The J gene is TRBJ1-1, the V gene TRBV5-6; D uncertain. The germline V gene encodes CDR1 SGHDT and CDR2 YYEEEE. The CDR3 is 15 residues long. Trimming stripped 1 base from V and 3 bases from J, with 13 bases between. The CDR3 nucleotides read TGTGCCAGCAGCTTGAGGAGGGCGGCGGACACTGAAGCTTTCTTT. Translation: CASSLRRAADTEAFF.

This clone was found once. The chain employs TRBV29-1 and TRBJ2-3; a weak D match, TRBD2 (5 bases). CDR3 size: 13 residues. With 7 bases removed from V and 5 bases from J, the gap between germline ends came to 16 bases. Germline assignment: CDR1 SQVTM and CDR2 ANQGSEA. CDR3 in amino acids: CSGGRGSIDTQYF. The DNA for the CDR3 is TGCAGCGGGGGTAGAGGGTCGATAGATACGCAGTATTTT.

CDR3 DNA sequence: TGTGCCTGGAGTCCACAGGGACATGGCTACACCTTC. Amino acids: CAWSPQGHGYTF. The chain is built from TRBV30 and TRBJ1-2; weak D call: TRBD1 (6 bases). V was clipped by 2 bases and J by 6 bases, with 10 bases between them. The germline V gene encodes CDR1 GTSNPN and CDR2 SVGIG (reference sequence). The CDR3 length is 12 residues. The full variable domain, in which reference TRBV30 and TRBJ1-2 provide the parts outside the CDR3, is SQTIHQWPATLVQPVGSPLSLECTVEGTSNPNLYWYRQAAGRGLQLLFYSVGIGQISSEVPQNLSASRPQDRQFILSSKKLLLSDSGFYLCAWSPQGHGYTFGSGTRLTVV.

The genes are TRBV2 and TRBJ1-2; D remains ambiguous. The CDR3 has 12 residues. Germline CDR1 reads SNHLY; CDR2 reads FYNNEI. V gave up 4 bases and J gave up 8 bases, with 11 bases separating them. CDR3 sequence reads: CASSGSREGYTF. CDR3 DNA: TGTGCCAGCAGTGGCTCGCGCGAGGGCTACACCTTC.

CDR3 sequence reads: CASSSDGRVAGSTDTQYF. DNA of the CDR3: TGTGCCAGTAGTTCCGATGGGAGGGTAGCGGGGAGCACAGATACGCAGTATTTT. The chain couples TRBV19 to TRBJ2-3; TRBD2 aligns across 8 bases. This CDR3 has 18 residues. Germline values: CDR1 LNHDA, CDR2 SQIVND (reference sequence). The junction had 13 bases not matched to a gene; V was cut back by 5 bases and J by 0 bases.

The chain combines TRBV28 with TRBJ2-7, with 8 positions matching TRBD1. V lost 3 bases to trimming and J lost 5 bases; unmatched junction nucleotides: 6. The CDR3 sequence is 14 residues long. From germline, CDR1 is MDHEN and CDR2 SYDVKM. The DNA of the CDR3 is TGTGCCAGCAGTTTCCGGACAGGGTCTGACGAGCAGTACTTC. Translation gives CASSFRTGSDEQYF.

The chain combines TRBV2 with TRBJ2-5, with a possible D match to TRBD1 (6 bases). Trimming removed 6 bases from V and 1 base from J, with 12 bases in between. The germline gives CDR1 SNHLY, CDR2 FYNNEI. The CDR3 spans 14 residues. CDR3 protein: CASRGAGSQETQYF. CDR3 coding DNA: TGTGCCAGCAGGGGGGCAGGGTCCCAAGAGACCCAGTACTTC.

J is TRBJ2-1 and V is TRBV6-4, with 7 nucleotides matching TRBD1. CDR3 length equals 14 residues. Germline assignment: CDR1 MRHNA and CDR2 SNTAGT. V lost 3 bases, J lost 5 bases, and 4 bases stayed unmatched. CDR3 nucleotides: TGTGCCAGCAGTGAGGGACAGAGTCACAATGAGCAGTTCTTC. This gives the protein CASSEGQSHNEQFF.

This sequence joins TRBV6-6 and TRBJ1-2; maybe TRBD1 (5 bases). V lost 8 bases to trimming and J lost 8 bases, with 18 bases between them. Germline-derived CDR1 and CDR2 are MNHNY and SVGAGI (reference sequence). There are 13 residues in the CDR3. CDR3 in amino acids: CASSLEGAQGYTF. CDR3 sequence (DNA): TGTGCCAGCTCCCTGGAAGGGGCTCAGGGCTACACCTTC.

The genes are TRBV6-1 and TRBJ1-4; 8 bases agree with TRBD1. CDR1 is MNHNS and CDR2 is SASEGT in the germline V gene. V trimming: 4 bases; J trimming: 4 bases; junction bases outside the gene matches: 5. The length of the CDR3 is 15 residues. CDR3 in amino acids: CASSAGTGFNEKLFF. CDR3 coding DNA: TGTGCCAGCAGTGCCGGGACAGGATTTAATGAAAAACTGTTTTTT.

The rearrangement joins TRBV9 to TRBJ2-1; D is possibly TRBD1 (6 bases). The V gene lost 0 bases and the J gene lost 7 bases, with 11 bases spanning the gap. Germline CDR1 is SGDLS and CDR2 is YYNGEE. The CDR3 is 14 residues long. The CDR3 DNA sequence: TGTGCCAGCAGCGTAGGATCCGGGACAAATGAGCAGTTCTTC. Translating gives CASSVGSGTNEQFF.

The rearrangement links TRBV7-9 to TRBJ2-5, with D tentatively TRBD2 (6 bases). Trimming took off 5 bases at V and 4 bases at J, with 14 bases between the two ends. The CDR3 has 14 amino acids. The germline CDR1 and CDR2 sequences are SEHNR and FQNEAQ (reference sequence). CDR3 bases: TGTGCCAGCAGCGGCCTGCGGGACTTAGAGACCCAGTACTTC. Its translation: CASSGLRDLETQYF. Together with reference TRBV7-9 and TRBJ2-5, the CDR3 gives the full variable domain: DTGVSQNPRHKITKRGQNVTFRCDPISEHNRLYWYRQTLGQGPEFLTYFQNEAQLEKSRLLSDRFSAERPKGSFSTLEIQRTEQGDSAMYLCASSGLRDLETQYFGPGTRLLVL.

V and J are TRBV10-3 and TRBJ2-5; 7 nucleotides agree with TRBD1. Germline CDR1 and CDR2: ENHRY and SYGVKD. Losses at the gene ends were 2 bases for V and 5 bases for J; bases not matched to a gene: 14. The CDR3 covers 17 residues. This CDR3 reads CAISETKLQGLIETQYF. For the CDR3, the DNA is TGTGCCATCAGTGAGACGAAGTTACAGGGGTTGATCGAGACCCAGTACTTC.

The rearrangement uses TRBV7-8 and TRBJ1-4; D not resolved. CDR1 and CDR2 (germline): SGHVS, FQNEAQ. The CDR3 consists of 15 residues. Trimming took 6 bases from V and 8 from J, leaving 19 bases between them. The CDR3 region is CASSLPRGLDEKLFF. The CDR3 region has the DNA TGTGCCAGCAGTCTACCCCGGGGTTTGGACGAAAAACTGTTTTTT.

This clone was counted a few times. The chain links TRBV18 to TRBJ2-7; 9 bases are a match to TRBD2. CDR1 is KGHSH and CDR2 is LQKENI in the germline V gene. The CDR3 has 15 residues. V gave up 5 bases and J gave up 4 bases; unmatched junction bases: 9. The CDR3 protein is CASSDQGLATYEQYF. The CDR3 DNA sequence: TGTGCCAGCTCAGACCAGGGACTAGCTACGTACGAGCAGTACTTC. The full variable domain, with the rest looked up from reference TRBV18 and TRBJ2-7, is NAGVMQNPRHLVRRRGQEARLRCSPMKGHSHVYWYRQLPEEGLKFMVYLQKENIIDESGMPKERFSAEFPKEGPSILRIQQVVRGDSAAYFCASSDQGLATYEQYFGPGTRLTVT.

CDR3 in DNA: TGTGCCAGCAGCGGAGAGGCAGGGGGGTCATACAATGAGCAGTTCTTC. It encodes CASSGEAGGSYNEQFF. The rearrangement uses TRBV7-9 and TRBJ2-1, with D perhaps TRBD1 (7 bases). Trimming removed 5 bases at V and 4 bases at J, with 18 bases between. Germline-derived CDR1 and CDR2 are SEHNR and FQNEAQ (reference sequence). CDR3 size: 16 residues.